The clone carrying this T cell receptor beta chain was recorded once. The data derive from a study of blood T cell repertoires in COVID-19. Study-level information: There were acute and convalescent COVID-19 samples, and they came from the United States, Italy and Spain. T cells, B-cell-depleted T cells, or PBMCs provided the cDNA or gDNA that served as material.

In the original processing: How many nucleated cells were present was estimated from reference gene primer amplification. Only in-frame clones appear in the TCRdb table, and some are missing; sequencing was by immunoSEQ multiplex PCR. The DNA gave D and trimming, while V, J and clone size come from that table. The sample records about 82,000 clones, over 70% being singletons. J was trimmed by 5 bases and V by 3 bases; bases with no gene match: 12. The CDR3 extends over 17 amino acids. The germline V gene has CDR1 SNHLY and CDR2 FYNNEI. The rearrangement uses TRBV2 and TRBJ2-3; 9 positions match TRBD2. Sequenced input: peripheral blood. This receptor was taken from an older woman with acute or convalescent COVID-19. The CDR3 DNA is TGTGCCAGCAGTGACGATGTTGTAGCGGGAGAGGTAGATACGCAGTATTTT. This gives the protein CASSDDVVAGEVDTQYF. Full variable domain (outside the CDR3, taken from reference TRBV2 and TRBJ2-3): EPEVTQTPSHQVTQMGQEVILRCVPISNHLYFYWYRQILGQKVEFLVSFYNNEISEKSEIFDDQFSVERPDGSNFTLKIRSTKLEDSAMYFCASSDDVVAGEVDTQYFGPGTRLTVL.